A selection of T cell receptor beta chains follows, all from one sample in a study of T cell responses to AZD1222 COVID-19 vaccine. Profiled with immunoSEQ multiplex PCR; TCRdb holds only in-frame clones, not every one. The sample lists about 150,000 clones, more than 80% occurring once. The sample in question was peripheral blood, obtained on day 0 of AZD1222 vaccination. The origin of the receptors is an adult in good health. CDR3s include the opening cysteine and the closing phenylalanine or tryptophan. Rows may omit the clone size; those that give it use once, few, many or a size class.

>-|TRBJ2-5|TRBV19
CASRRGGAWETQYF
>-|TRBJ1-1|TRBV11-2
CASRKPGPLNTEAFF
>-|TRBJ1-4|TRBV9
CASSTSSGPNEKLFF
>-|TRBJ2-2|TRBV7-3
CASSLLLGSTGELFF
>-|TRBJ1-4|TRBV10-3
CAISRQGIGEKLFF
>-|TRBJ2-2|TRBV7-7
CASSPQGGTGELFF
>few|TRBJ1-1|TRBV10-3
CAISLGTANSEAFF
>-|TRBJ2-5|TRBV28
CASSPGGSREETQYF
>-|TRBJ1-5|TRBV4-2
CASSQGREQPQHF
>-|TRBJ1-5|TRBV7-2
CASSLASQGGQPQHF
>-|TRBJ2-3|TRBV5-1
CASTTGGGAQYF
>-|TRBJ1-3|TRBV20-1
CSGTPGNTIYF
>once|TRBJ1-1|TRBV5-6
CASSFNTEAFF
>-|TRBJ1-1|TRBV19
CASRGAGTSNTEAFF
>-|TRBJ2-1|TRBV5-1
CASSLVGDEQFF
>few|TRBJ1-2|TRBV28
CASSSTVGQGDGYTF
>-|TRBJ1-1|TRBV18
CASSPPSGNTEAFF
>-|TRBJ1-4|TRBV12-2
CASRLIDINGEKLFF
>-|TRBJ1-1|TRBV3-1/TRBV3-2
CASSQGYGQGRRNTEAFF
>-|TRBJ1-5|TRBV6-1
CASSDRQGIYQPQHF
>-|TRBJ1-2|TRBV19
CASSIEPGAYGYTF
>-|TRBJ1-5|TRBV6-2/TRBV6-3
CASSYGGLPAGQPQHF
>-|TRBJ2-7|TRBV3-1/TRBV3-2
CASSVGGYEQYF
>-|TRBJ1-6|TRBV6-4
CASRVGATGSNSPLHF
>-|TRBJ1-6|TRBV3-1/TRBV3-2
CASSQDMARASPLHF
>-|TRBJ1-1|TRBV6-5
CASSPGQKNTEAFF
>-|TRBJ1-5|TRBV6-5
CASSYARGSNQPQHF
>-|TRBJ2-2|TRBV9
CASSPLFYTGELFF